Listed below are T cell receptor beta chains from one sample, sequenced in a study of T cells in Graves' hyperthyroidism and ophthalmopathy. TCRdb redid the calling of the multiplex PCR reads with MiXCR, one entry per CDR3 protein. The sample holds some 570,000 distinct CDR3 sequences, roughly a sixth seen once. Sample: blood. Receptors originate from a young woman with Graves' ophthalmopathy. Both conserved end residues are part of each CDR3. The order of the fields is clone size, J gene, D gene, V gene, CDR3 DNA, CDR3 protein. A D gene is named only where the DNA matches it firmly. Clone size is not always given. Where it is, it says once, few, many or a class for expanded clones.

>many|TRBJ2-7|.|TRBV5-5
TGTGCCAGCAGAACGACGGCATCCTACGAGCAGTACTTC
CASRTTASYEQYF
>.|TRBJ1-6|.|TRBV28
TGTGCCAGCAGTTTACCCGCCGGATCACCCCTCCACTTT
CASSLPAGSPLHF
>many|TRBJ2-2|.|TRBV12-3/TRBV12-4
TGTGCCAGCAGTTGGGACGGCACCGGGGAGCTGTTTTTT
CASSWDGTGELFF
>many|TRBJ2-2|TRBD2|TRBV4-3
TGCGCCAGCAGCCAGGCGGGGACTAGCGGGAACACCGGGGAGCTGTTTTTT
CASSQAGTSGNTGELFF
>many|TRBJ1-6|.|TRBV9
TGTGCCAGCAGCGCGGGGACAATTCGGAATTCACCCCTCCACTTT
CASSAGTIRNSPLHF
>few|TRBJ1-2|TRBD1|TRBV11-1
TGTGCCAGCAGCCGGGACAGGGAAGCGTATGGCTACACCTTC
CASSRDREAYGYTF
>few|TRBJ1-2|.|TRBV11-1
TGTGCCAGCAGCTCGTCCCCAGGTAATGGCTACACCTTC
CASSSSPGNGYTF
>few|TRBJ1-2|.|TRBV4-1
TGCGCCAGCAGCCAAATGGGGGGGGCGCCCGGCTACACCTTC
CASSQMGGAPGYTF
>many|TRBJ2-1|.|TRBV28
TGTGCCAGCAGCCTACAGGGATCCTACAATGAGCAGTTCTTC
CASSLQGSYNEQFF
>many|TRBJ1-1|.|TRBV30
TGTGCCTGGAAAAGAGTAGGAAGTTCTGAAGCTTTCTTT
CAWKRVGSSEAFF
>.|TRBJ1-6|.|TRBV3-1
TGTGCCAGCAGCCAAGGGGCAGGGTGGAGACCCCTCCACTTT
CASSQGAGWRPLHF
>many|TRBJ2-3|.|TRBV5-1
TGCGCCAGCAGCTCCGTCGGGGGCACAGATACGCAGTATTTT
CASSSVGGTDTQYF
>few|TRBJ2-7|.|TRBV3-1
TGTGCCAGCAGCCTGGGGGTCGCTGTCGGCTCCTACGAGCAGTACTTC
CASSLGVAVGSYEQYF
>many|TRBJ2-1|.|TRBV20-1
TGCAGTGCTAGAAAGGACAAAAATGAGCAGTTCTTC
CSARKDKNEQFF
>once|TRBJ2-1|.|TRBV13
TGTGCCAGCAGCTTAGCCCCCAAGCAGTTCTTC
CASSLAPKQFF
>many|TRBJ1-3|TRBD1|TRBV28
TGTGCCAGCAGTCGACAGGGGGCGGGCGGAAACACCATATATTTT
CASSRQGAGGNTIYF
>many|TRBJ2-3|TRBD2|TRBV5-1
TGCGCCAGCAGCTTGGACACTAGCGGGGGCAGCGCAGATACGCAGTATTTT
CASSLDTSGGSADTQYF
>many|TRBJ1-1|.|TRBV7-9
TGTGCCAGCAGCTTACCCGGGGCGAATCTGAACACTGAAGCTTTCTTT
CASSLPGANLNTEAFF
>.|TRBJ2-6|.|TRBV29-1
TGCAGCGGGGGAGAAGACAGATCTGGGGCCAACGTCCTGACTTTC
CSGGEDRSGANVLTF
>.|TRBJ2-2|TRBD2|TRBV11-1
TGTGCCAGCAGCCCACCCCTAACTAGCGGGCCCAAGGCCGGGGAGCTGTTTTTT
CASSPPLTSGPKAGELFF
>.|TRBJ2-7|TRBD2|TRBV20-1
TGCAGTGCCCGGCCTGGCGGGGGGACCTACGAGCAGTACTTC
CSARPGGGTYEQYF
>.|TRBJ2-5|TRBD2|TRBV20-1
TGCAGTGCTAGGACTAGCGGGAGGAATGGAGAGACCCAGTACTTC
CSARTSGRNGETQYF